This passage covers 28 T cell receptor beta chains from one sample sequenced in a study of T-cell reconstitution after alpha-beta-depleted transplantation in children. Unique molecular identifiers tagged the TCRbeta library. TCRdb reanalysed the PCR reads using MiXCR and keeps one entry per CDR3 protein. The data hold some 300,000 distinct CDR3 sequences, with about 9.4% observed a single time. The sample consisted of PBMCs from the stem cell graft donor, taken from the stem cell graft. Receptor source: a human donor who donated a stem cell graft to a child with acute lymphoblastic leukemia.

V gene TRBV12-3 or TRBV12-4 combines with J gene TRBJ1-2; 10 bases align to TRBD1. The junction had 10 bases not matched to a gene; V was cut back by 5 bases and J by 7 bases. The CDR3 consists of 15 residues. Written as DNA, the CDR3 is TGTGCCAGCAGTCCCGGGACAGGGGAAAAGGGTGGCTACACCTTC. It is translated as CASSPGTGEKGGYTF.

This clonotype was picked up a small number of times. The chain is built from TRBV27 and TRBJ2-7; 8 bases fit TRBD2. Trimming took 3 bases from V and 6 from J; bases not matched to a gene: 7. CDR1 and CDR2 from the germline V gene are MNHEY and SMNVEV (reference sequence). The CDR3 length is 14 residues. The CDR3 loop is CASSFGRASAEQYF. The CDR3 nucleotides are TGTGCCAGCAGTTTCGGGAGGGCCTCTGCCGAGCAGTACTTC.

The chain uses TRBV28 and TRBJ1-5; 7 bases are shared with TRBD1. Trimming at V came to 5 bases and at J to 0 bases, leaving 16 bases not matched to a gene. The CDR3 extends over 19 amino acids. Germline V gene lookup returns CDR1 MDHEN and CDR2 SYDVKM. The CDR3 sequence is CASSQTQGHWGDSNQPQHF. The DNA for the CDR3 is TGTGCCAGCAGTCAGACACAGGGGCATTGGGGGGATAGCAATCAGCCCCAGCATTTT. The full variable domain, with the rest looked up from reference TRBV28 and TRBJ1-5, is DVKVTQSSRYLVKRTGEKVFLECVQDMDHENMFWYRQDPGLGLRLIYFSYDVKMKEKGDIPEGYSVSREKKERFSLILESASTNQTSMYLCASSQTQGHWGDSNQPQHFGDGTRLSIL.

This clonotype was found a few times. This chain joins TRBV11-2 and TRBJ2-2; TRBD2 matches 8 bases. The trim removed 4 bases at V and 4 bases at J, leaving 14 bases unmatched. The CDR3 covers 18 residues. Germline loops: CDR1 SGHAT, CDR2 FQNNGV. The CDR3 DNA sequence: TGTGCCAGCAGCTCCAACACTGGCGGGAGGCCCACCACCGGGGAGCTGTTTTTT. This encodes CASSSNTGGRPTTGELFF.

The sample holds a few counts of this clonotype. The chain combines TRBV28 with TRBJ2-3; the D call may be TRBD1 or TRBD2 (5 bases each). The CDR3 is 17 residues long. The germline gives CDR1 MDHEN, CDR2 SYDVKM. Trimming left V 7 bases short and J 4 bases short, with 24 bases between. The CDR3 DNA sequence: TGTGCCAGCACCGGAGGCAGGGTAAGGGTCAGGCCAGATACGCAGTATTTT. It yields the protein CASTGGRVRVRPDTQYF. Full variable domain (outside the CDR3, taken from reference TRBV28 and TRBJ2-3): DVKVTQSSRYLVKRTGEKVFLECVQDMDHENMFWYRQDPGLGLRLIYFSYDVKMKEKGDIPEGYSVSREKKERFSLILESASTNQTSMYLCASTGGRVRVRPDTQYFGPGTRLTVL.

This clonotype was found a few times. For the CDR3, the DNA is TGCGCCAGCAGCACCGGACAGGGTCAACAGCCCCAGCATTTT. Protein sequence: CASSTGQGQQPQHF. This sequence joins TRBV5-1 and TRBJ1-5, with TRBD1 matching 8 bases. CDR1 is SGHRS and CDR2 is YFSETQ in the germline V gene. CDR3 size: 14 residues. V was pared by 4 bases and J by 7 bases, with 7 bases of the junction left unmatched. Variable domain in full (rest from reference TRBV5-1 and TRBJ1-5): KAGVTQTPRYLIKTRGQQVTLSCSPISGHRSVSWYQQTPGQGLQFLFEYFSETQRNKGNFPGRFSGRQFSNSRSEMNVSTLELGDSALYLCASSTGQGQQPQHFGDGTRLSIL.

The sample holds many counts of this clonotype. The DNA for the CDR3 is TGTGCCAGCAGTGACGAGGCAGGGGGCAACGATGAGCAGTTCTTC. As protein: CASSDEAGGNDEQFF. This rearrangement joins TRBV6-4 to TRBJ2-1, with 8 bases aligning to TRBD1. After removal of 2 bases from V and 8 bases from J, the junction contained 8 bases not matched to a gene. This CDR3 region has 15 residues. Per the germline V gene, CDR1 is MRHNA and CDR2 is SNTAGT.

This clonotype has a count of ten or more. This chain connects TRBV6-5 to TRBJ1-1; 8 bases are shared with TRBD1. Trimming removed 2 bases from V and 3 bases from J; junction bases left unmatched: 5. This CDR3 spans 15 amino acids. CDR1 MNHEY and CDR2 SVGAGI come from the germline V gene. The CDR3 nucleotides are TGTGCCAGCAGTTACACGGACAGGGTTGACACTGAAGCTTTCTTT. It specifies CASSYTDRVDTEAFF.

This chain uses TRBV7-2 with TRBJ2-7, with TRBD2 as a possible D gene (6 bases). V was pared by 1 base and J by 2 bases, with 9 bases between. CDR1 and CDR2 from the germline V gene are SGHTA and FQGNSA. CDR3 length: 14 amino acids. The CDR3 coding sequence is TGTGCCAGCAGCTTAGTGCGGGACCCCTACGAGCAGTACTTC. This codes for CASSLVRDPYEQYF.

The V gene is TRBV15, the J gene TRBJ2-3; 8 positions agree with TRBD2. CDR1 LNHNV and CDR2 YYDKDF come from the germline V gene (reference sequence). Trimming cost V 2 bases and J 2 bases; bases outside gene matches: 3. The CDR3 loop spans 15 amino acids. CDR3 nucleotides: TGTGCCACCAGCAGACGACTAGCGAACACAGATACGCAGTATTTT. Its translation is CATSRRLANTDTQYF.

This clonotype was picked up many times. The chain couples TRBV7-2 to TRBJ2-1; D not certain. The CDR3 has 12 residues. Germline loops: CDR1 SGHTA, CDR2 FQGNSA. Trimming cost V 4 bases and J 5 bases, with 6 bases left between them. CDR3 coding DNA: TGTGCCAGCAGCTGGATGGACAATGAGCAGTTCTTC. This translates into CASSWMDNEQFF.

The chain is built from TRBV3-1 and TRBJ2-1, with 10 bases lining up with TRBD1. CDR3 size: 16 residues. Unmatched junction bases numbered 7, after V lost 4 bases and J lost 4 bases. Germline CDR1 is LGHDT and CDR2 is YNNKEL (reference sequence). The CDR3 reads CASSPLTGGAYNEQFF. CDR3 DNA sequence: TGTGCCAGCAGCCCTTTGACAGGGGGCGCGTACAATGAGCAGTTCTTC.

This clonotype was picked up many times. The chain uses TRBV5-1 and TRBJ2-1; D is unclear. V was clipped by 1 base and J by 6 bases, with 2 bases between them. This CDR3 has 11 amino acids. Looked up from germline, CDR1 is SGHRS and CDR2 is YFSETQ. For the CDR3, the DNA is TGCGCCAGCAGCTTGACCAATGAGCAGTTCTTC. Protein product: CASSLTNEQFF.

This clonotype has just a few counts. The V and J genes are TRBV20-1 and TRBJ2-2; 10 nucleotides match TRBD2. The CDR3 loop spans 17 amino acids. The V and J ends lost 8 bases and 1 base, in that order; junction bases with no gene match: 13. Germline CDR1 and CDR2: DFQATT and SNEGSKA (reference sequence). This chain's CDR3 is CSSQASGSSLNTGELFF. The CDR3 DNA is TGCAGTTCCCAGGCTAGCGGGAGTTCGCTGAACACCGGGGAGCTGTTTTTT.

There are many counts of this clonotype. Compared with germline, one end of the junction differs, possibly owing to a read error. The chain has TRBV5-1 and TRBJ2-3, with 9 bases lining up with TRBD1. The CDR3 has 14 residues. The germline gives CDR1 SGHRS, CDR2 YFSETQ. The CDR3 loop reads CASSYGQGTDTQYF. CDR3 DNA: TGTGCCAGCAGCTATGGACAGGGGACAGATACGCAGTATTTT.

The chain joins TRBV10-3 to TRBJ1-2, with 9 bases fitting TRBD1. Germline V lookup: CDR1 ENHRY, CDR2 SYGVKD. The CDR3 totals 15 residues. With V trimmed by 0 bases and J by 2 bases, 1 base remained unmatched. In DNA form, the CDR3 reads TGTGCCATCAGTGAGTCGACAGGGGGGAACTATGGCTACACCTTC. Protein sequence: CAISESTGGNYGYTF.

This clonotype came up many times. This chain connects TRBV29-1 to TRBJ2-1, with D possibly matching TRBD2 (5 bases). The CDR3 runs 15 residues. Germline V gene lookup returns CDR1 SQVTM and CDR2 ANQGSEA. Trimming cost V 4 bases and J 0 bases, with 13 bases left between them. The CDR3 is CSVGGLGSSYNEQFF. As DNA, the CDR3 is TGCAGCGTTGGAGGATTGGGGAGCTCCTACAATGAGCAGTTCTTC.

The table lists this clonotype with many counts. This chain links TRBV7-2 with TRBJ2-7; 13 bases are shared with TRBD2. The CDR3 extends over 15 amino acids. V lost 4 bases, J lost 3 bases, and 3 bases stayed unmatched. Looked up from germline, CDR1 is SGHTA and CDR2 is FQGNSA. The CDR3 spells CASSYGLAGVYEQYF. The CDR3 DNA reads TGTGCCAGCAGCTACGGACTAGCGGGAGTCTACGAGCAGTACTTC.

This clonotype was detected ten times or more. The chain employs TRBV9 and TRBJ2-1; 14 bases fit TRBD2. CDR1 SGDLS and CDR2 YYNGEE come from the germline V gene. Trimming removed 5 bases from V and 11 bases from J; junction bases left unmatched: 9. This CDR3 contains 15 residues. The DNA of the CDR3 is TGTGCCAGCAGAACGGGACTAGCGGGAGAGGGGAAGCAGTTCTTC. Translated, it gives CASRTGLAGEGKQFF.

This chain joins TRBV20-1 and TRBJ2-3; 14 nucleotides match TRBD2. Germline trimming cut 1 base from V and 5 bases from J; bases unmatched to any gene: 5. Germline CDR1 reads DFQATT; CDR2 reads SNEGSKA (reference sequence). The CDR3 runs to 16 residues. The CDR3 region is CSARGGLAGVEDTQYF. In DNA form, the CDR3 reads TGCAGTGCTAGAGGGGGACTAGCGGGAGTGGAAGATACGCAGTATTTT.

This clonotype was recorded a few times. The rearrangement links TRBV20-1 to TRBJ1-1; D is possibly TRBD1 (6 bases). Trimming removed 4 bases at V and 4 bases at J, with 13 bases between. Germline loops: CDR1 DFQATT, CDR2 SNEGSKA (reference sequence). The CDR3 is 13 residues long. The CDR3: CSATFGGGTEAFF. The CDR3 coding sequence is TGCAGTGCTACCTTTGGAGGGGGCACTGAAGCTTTCTTT.

This clonotype was recorded a few times. This chain's CDR3 is CSARAGGSGNQPQHF. CDR3 DNA: TGCAGTGCTAGAGCAGGGGGCAGTGGCAATCAGCCCCAGCATTTT. The gene calls are TRBV20-1 and TRBJ1-5; TRBD1 aligns across 8 bases. Trimming cost V 1 base and J 2 bases; bases outside gene matches: 4. Germline CDR1 DFQATT, CDR2 SNEGSKA (reference sequence). CDR3 length: 15 amino acids.

This clonotype was seen ten or more times. The chain uses TRBV12-3 or TRBV12-4 and TRBJ2-1; 10 nucleotides match TRBD2. The CDR3 runs to 14 residues. Trimming removed 6 bases from V and 4 bases from J; junction bases left unmatched: 3. The CDR3 sequence is CASSSGGGYNEQFF. The DNA of the CDR3 is TGTGCCAGCAGCAGCGGGGGGGGGTACAATGAGCAGTTCTTC.

The table lists this clonotype with a few counts. The genes are TRBV5-1 and TRBJ2-1; TRBD2 matches 10 bases. V shed 2 bases, J shed 15 bases, and the junction held 8 bases outside the gene matches. The CDR3 has 13 residues. Germline V gene data show CDR1 as SGHRS and CDR2 as YFSETQ. CDR3 in amino acids: CASSFQAGGPGFF. The DNA of the CDR3 is TGCGCCAGCAGCTTTCAAGCGGGAGGGCCGGGGTTCTTC.

This clonotype has only a few counts. V and J are TRBV20-1 and TRBJ2-5; 9 bases map to TRBD2. Unmatched junction bases numbered 11, after V lost 3 bases and J lost 3 bases. The CDR3 is 16 amino acids. In germline, CDR1 is DFQATT, CDR2 SNEGSKA (reference sequence). The CDR3 nucleotides read TGCAGTGCTAGCGACGGGAGCGGGAGGAGGGAAGAGACCCAGTACTTC. As protein: CSASDGSGRREETQYF.

V and J are TRBV12-3 or TRBV12-4 and TRBJ2-5, with D unresolved. V was trimmed by 4 bases and J by 5 bases, leaving 14 bases between them. The CDR3 has 14 amino acids. The CDR3 here is CASSWTWTRETQYF. In DNA form, the CDR3 reads TGTGCCAGCAGTTGGACGTGGACCAGGGAGACCCAGTACTTC.

This clonotype was recorded a few times. The chain has TRBV3-1 and TRBJ2-7, with D perhaps given as TRBD1 or TRBD2 (5 bases each). The V gene lost 5 bases and the J gene lost 5 bases, with 16 bases spanning the gap. CDR1 LGHDT and CDR2 YNNKEL come from the germline V gene (reference sequence). The CDR3 sequence is 14 residues long. This CDR3 is CASSSLGESNEQYF. In nucleotides, the CDR3 is TGTGCCAGCAGCTCCTTGGGGGAGTCAAACGAGCAGTACTTC.

This clonotype was counted ten times or more. The CDR3 loop reads CATSGGGNQETQYF. In DNA, the CDR3 is TGTGCCACCAGCGGAGGGGGAAACCAAGAGACCCAGTACTTC. The genes are TRBV15 and TRBJ2-5; TRBD1 or TRBD2 may be the D gene (6 bases each). CDR1 is LNHNV, CDR2 YYDKDF, per germline (reference sequence). Trimming pared 5 bases from V and 0 bases from J, leaving 10 bases between. This CDR3 contains 14 residues.